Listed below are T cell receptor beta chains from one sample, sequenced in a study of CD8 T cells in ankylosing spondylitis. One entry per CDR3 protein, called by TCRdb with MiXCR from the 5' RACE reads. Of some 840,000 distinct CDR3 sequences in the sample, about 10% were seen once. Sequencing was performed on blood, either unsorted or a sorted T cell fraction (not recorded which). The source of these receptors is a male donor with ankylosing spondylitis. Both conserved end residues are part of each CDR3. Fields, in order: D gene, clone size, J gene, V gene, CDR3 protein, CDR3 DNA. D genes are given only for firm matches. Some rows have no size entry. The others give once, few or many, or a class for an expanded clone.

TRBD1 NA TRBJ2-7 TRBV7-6 CASSPLMGTGNEQYF TGTGCCAGCAGCCCCTTGATGGGGACAGGGAACGAGCAGTACTTC
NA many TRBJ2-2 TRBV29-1 CSVESGQSTGELFF TGCAGCGTTGAGTCGGGGCAGAGCACCGGGGAGCTGTTTTTT
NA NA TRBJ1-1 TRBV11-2 CASSSPFSYTEAFF TGTGCCAGCAGCTCCCCCTTTTCCTACACTGAAGCTTTCTTT
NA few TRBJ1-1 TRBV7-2 CASSLQGMDTEAFF TGTGCCAGCAGCTTACAGGGAATGGACACTGAAGCTTTCTTT
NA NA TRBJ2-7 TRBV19 CASSTSGLRYEQYF TGTGCCAGTAGTACCTCAGGATTAAGGTACGAGCAGTACTTC
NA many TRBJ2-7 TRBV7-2 CASSPRGLYEQYF TGTGCCAGCAGCCCGAGAGGTCTATACGAGCAGTACTTC
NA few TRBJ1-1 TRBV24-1 CATSEAQGPDGAFF TGTGCCACCAGTGAGGCTCAGGGCCCCGATGGAGCTTTCTTT
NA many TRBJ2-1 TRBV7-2 CASSQRTFYEQFF TGTGCCAGCAGCCAGAGGACGTTCTATGAGCAGTTCTTC
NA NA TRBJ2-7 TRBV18 CASSASLDTEQYF TGTGCCAGCTCAGCCTCCTTGGACACCGAGCAGTACTTC
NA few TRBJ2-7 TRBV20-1 CSASGNRVGEQYF TGCAGTGCTAGTGGGAACAGGGTAGGCGAGCAGTACTTC
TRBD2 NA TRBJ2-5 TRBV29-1 CSVSGGVGAQETQYF TGCAGCGTATCGGGGGGAGTTGGGGCCCAAGAGACCCAGTACTTC
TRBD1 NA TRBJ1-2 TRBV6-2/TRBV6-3 CATRTGYGYTF TGTGCCACCAGGACAGGCTATGGCTACACCTTC
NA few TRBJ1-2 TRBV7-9 CASSSHTF TGTGCCAGCAGCTCCCACACCTTC
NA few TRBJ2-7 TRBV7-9 CASSLMTLDEQYF TGTGCCAGCAGCTTAATGACGTTAGACGAGCAGTACTTC
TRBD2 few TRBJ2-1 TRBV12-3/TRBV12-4 CASSLVGGSLNEQFF TGTGCCAGCAGTTTGGTCGGGGGGAGTCTAAATGAGCAGTTCTTC
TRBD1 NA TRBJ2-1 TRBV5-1 CASTEPSGGNEQFF TGCGCCAGCACCGAGCCCTCAGGGGGCAATGAGCAGTTCTTC
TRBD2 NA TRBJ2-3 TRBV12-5 CASGLGLAGFGDTQYF TGTGCTAGTGGTTTGGGCCTAGCGGGGTTTGGCGATACGCAGTATTTT
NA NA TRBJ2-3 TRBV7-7 CASSFFLTDTQYF TGTGCTAGCAGCTTTTTTCTGACAGATACGCAGTATTTT
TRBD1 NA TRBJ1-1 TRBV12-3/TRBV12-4 CASRPTGLVRTEAFF TGTGCCAGCAGGCCGACAGGGCTGGTTCGGACTGAAGCTTTCTTT
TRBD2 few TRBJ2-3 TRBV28 CASTLSGLAVTDTQYF TGTGCCAGCACTCTATCGGGACTAGCGGTAACAGATACGCAGTATTTT
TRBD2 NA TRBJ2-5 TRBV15 CATSRGASGWRVETQYF TGTGCCACCAGCAGAGGAGCTAGCGGGTGGCGAGTAGAGACCCAGTACTTC
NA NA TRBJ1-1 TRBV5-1 CASSLTAGRAEAFF TGCGCCAGCAGCTTGACGGCGGGGAGGGCTGAAGCTTTCTTT
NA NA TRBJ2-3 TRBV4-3 CASSQRPTLRTDTQYF TGCGCCAGCAGCCAACGCCCAACGCTCCGCACAGATACGCAGTATTTT
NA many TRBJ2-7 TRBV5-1 CASSLGLSSYEQYF TGCGCCAGCAGCTTGGGCCTAAGCTCCTACGAGCAGTACTTC
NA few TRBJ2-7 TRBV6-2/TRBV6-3 CASNQNRDEQYF TGTGCCAGCAACCAAAACAGGGACGAGCAGTACTTC
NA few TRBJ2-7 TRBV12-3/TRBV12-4 CASSLAGGSDEQYF TGTGCCAGCAGTTTAGCGGGAGGAAGTGACGAGCAGTACTTC
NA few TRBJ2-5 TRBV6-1 CASRELASVTQYF TGTGCCAGCAGGGAACTAGCTTCGGTGACCCAGTACTTC
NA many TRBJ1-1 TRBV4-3 CASSQDMDTEAFF TGCGCCAGCAGCCAAGATATGGACACTGAAGCTTTCTTT
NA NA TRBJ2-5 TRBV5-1 CASSYAGTPGETQYF TGCGCCAGCAGCTACGCCGGGACCCCGGGGGAGACCCAGTACTTC
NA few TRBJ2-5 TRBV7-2 CASSLTVLGTQYF TGTGCCAGCAGCTTAACCGTCTTGGGGACCCAGTACTTC
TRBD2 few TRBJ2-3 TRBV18 CASSPPGLGTSSADTQYF TGTGCCAGCTCACCGCCGGGGCTCGGGACTAGCAGCGCAGATACGCAGTATTTT
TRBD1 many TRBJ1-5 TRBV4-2 CASSQGNRGQPQHF TGTGCCAGCAGCCAAGGGAACAGGGGTCAGCCCCAGCATTTT
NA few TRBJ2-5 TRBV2 CASNTEETQYF TGTGCCAGCAATACGGAAGAGACCCAGTACTTC
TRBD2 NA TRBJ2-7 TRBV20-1 CSANELAGNPYEQYF TGCAGTGCAAACGAACTAGCGGGGAACCCCTACGAGCAGTACTTC
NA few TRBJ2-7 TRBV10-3 CAISGGLQGPQSYEQYF TGTGCCATCAGTGGGGGCCTCCAGGGCCCGCAGTCCTACGAGCAGTACTTC
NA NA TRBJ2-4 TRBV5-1 CASSLAGSENIQYF TGCGCCAGCAGCTTGGCAGGGTCCGAAAACATTCAGTACTTC
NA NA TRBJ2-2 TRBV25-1 CASSESRMWAGELFF TGTGCCAGCAGTGAGTCCAGGATGTGGGCCGGGGAGCTGTTTTTT